This TCR beta chain was sequenced during a study of T cells in Graves' hyperthyroidism and ophthalmopathy. Turning to the study itself: Peripheral blood collection took place at initial diagnosis, before any treatment.

The CDR3 has 15 residues. Germline CDR1 and CDR2: DFQATT and SNEGSKA (reference sequence). V dropped 5 bases and J dropped 3; count of bases not matched to a gene: 11. Diagnoses were established using clinical symptoms, serum thyroxine and TRAb, thyroid ultrasound and orbital computed tomography. This clonotype was recorded at least ten times. Authors of the study amplified TCR beta CDR3 regions from RNA transcripts. The HTBI primer set served for first-round RT-PCR of the TCR CDR3. TCRdb analysed the multiplex PCR reads with MiXCR anew, one entry per CDR3 protein. Among around 620,000 distinct CDR3 sequences listed, more than 13% were seen once.

The sequenced material came from blood. The chain is built from TRBV20-1 and TRBJ2-5; 8 nucleotides line up with TRBD2. The clonotype was recovered from a woman aged 18-29 years with Graves' ophthalmopathy. CDR3 loop: CSASPLTSAKETQYF. The CDR3 nucleotides are TGCAGTGCTTCCCCCCTGACTAGCGCCAAAGAGACCCAGTACTTC.